The text below deals with one TCR beta chain. Antigen: not known. The data were obtained in a study of T cell responses to AZD1222 COVID-19 vaccine. Study results and limitations: Donors were largely white British and mainly female; clonal diversity was possibly underestimated. The repertoires were collected only after the peak T cell response.

The CDR3 is 15 residues long. Per germline, CDR1 SEHNR and CDR2 FQNEAQ (reference sequence). Trimming took 2 bases from V and 0 from J, leaving 11 bases between them. TCRdb's copy holds only in-frame clones and misses some; the assay was immunoSEQ multiplex PCR. The sample yields 180,000 or so clones, around 89% seen once. The sequences come from peripheral blood, collected 28 days after the second dose of the MenACWY control vaccine. The chain links TRBV7-9 to TRBJ2-7; D gene unclear. The receptor was isolated from an adult who received the MenACWY meningococcal vaccine as a control. The CDR3 DNA sequence: TGTGCCAGCAGCTTATTCGCAGTAGACTCCTACGAGCAGTACTTC. Its translation is CASSLFAVDSYEQYF.